The clone carrying this T cell receptor beta chain has only a few counts. Antigen specificity is unknown. A much larger clone is a single base away; this may be a read error. The data were obtained in a study of T cells in Graves' hyperthyroidism and ophthalmopathy. The study's findings and limits: Most thyroid clonotypes that were expanded above 0.001 also turned up in blood.

Researchers took RNA transcripts and amplified the TCR beta CDR3 regions from them. HTBI primers were the set used in a first-round RT-PCR of the TCR CDR3. MiXCR, applied by TCRdb to the multiplex PCR reads, yields one record per CDR3 protein. This table holds 350,000 to 450,000 distinct CDR3 sequences, about 17% found once. V trimming: 5 bases; J trimming: 4 bases; junction bases outside the gene matches: 9. This CDR3 has 16 residues. Among the patients, aged 18 to 65, hyperthyroidism was newly diagnosed and had lasted under 2 months. Criteria for exclusion of patients were uncontrolled infection, other autoimmune disease, pregnancy or lactation. Sample collection date corresponds to first hyperthyroidism diagnosis, prior to any ophthalmopathy symptoms.

The chain carries TRBV12-3 or TRBV12-4 and TRBJ2-2; TRBD1 matches at 8 bases. The sequencing input was blood. This TCR came from a woman in her twenties or thirties with Graves' hyperthyroidism that later progressed to Graves' ophthalmopathy. The CDR3 spells CASSPRTGRGTGELFF. DNA for the CDR3: TGTGCCAGCAGTCCAAGGACAGGGAGAGGCACCGGGGAGCTGTTTTTT.